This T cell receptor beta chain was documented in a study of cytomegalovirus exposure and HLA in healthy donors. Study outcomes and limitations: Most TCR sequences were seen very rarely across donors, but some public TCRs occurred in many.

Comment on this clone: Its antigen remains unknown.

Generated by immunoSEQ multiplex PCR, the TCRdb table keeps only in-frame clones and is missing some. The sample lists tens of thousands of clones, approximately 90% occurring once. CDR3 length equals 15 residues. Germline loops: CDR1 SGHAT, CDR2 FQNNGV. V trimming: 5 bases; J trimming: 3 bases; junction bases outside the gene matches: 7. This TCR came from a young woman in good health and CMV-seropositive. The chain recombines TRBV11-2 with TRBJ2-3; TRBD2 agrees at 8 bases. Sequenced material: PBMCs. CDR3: CASSRRGEGTDTQYF. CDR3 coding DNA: TGTGCCAGCAGCCGGCGGGGGGAGGGTACAGATACGCAGTATTTT.